This T cell receptor (beta chain) was observed in a study of blood T cells in healthy people across ages. Regarding the study as a whole: Roughly linear declines in TCR beta diversity per million T cells occurred with age.

Around 10 milliliters of peripheral blood were drawn from each donor. There were at least 5 micrograms of total RNA extracted from every sample. Details on this clonotype: Its antigen is unidentified.

Sample-barcoded 5' priming and a J-beta primer mix drove a second PCR of roughly 6 to 12 cycles. TCRdb called the 5' RACE reads again in MiXCR, with one record for every CDR3 protein. This sample yields about 730,000 distinct CDR3 sequences, of which roughly 41% are seen a single time; 20% belongs to the top ten. The CDR3 is made up of 14 amino acids. V was shortened by 3 bases and J by 4 bases, with 13 bases between the two germline ends. Germline V lookup: CDR1 SGHRS, CDR2 YFSETQ. The gene calls are TRBV5-1 and TRBJ1-1; TRBD1 is a possible D gene (6 bases). Material: blood. This sequence was found in a woman aged 55-69 years in good health. This chain's CDR3 is CASSSEGGGTEAFF. In DNA form, the CDR3 reads TGCGCCAGCAGCTCCGAGGGAGGGGGCACTGAAGCTTTCTTT.